This entry concerns a single TCR beta chain. The length of the CDR3 is 14 residues. Trimming shortened V by 0 bases and J by 8 bases, and 14 bases separated the two germline ends. Germline V CDR1 and CDR2: SGHNT, YYREEE (reference sequence). These data come from a study of PD-L1 blockade in urothelial cancer. Study context: Patients commenced atezolizumab in the mid-2010s, and it was given at 1,200 mg intravenously every 3 weeks. The analyses of blood took place 3 weeks (second dose) and 6 weeks after treatment start. The median number of T cells present in blood samples was 130,000 to 150,000.

Clones were sequenced by immunoSEQ multiplex PCR, and TCRdb holds only the in-frame ones, with some missing. The data hold tens of thousands of clones, with approximately 86% observed a single time. Patients presented with locally advanced or metastatic urothelial carcinoma. The sample in question was PBMCs, obtained around atezolizumab (anti-PD-L1) treatment. This clonotype originated in a woman in her sixties or seventies with urothelial cancer. The chain employs TRBV5-4 and TRBJ1-2; tentatively, D is TRBD1 (6 bases). CDR3 protein: CASSLEPRDIGYTF. Here the CDR3 DNA reads TGTGCCAGCAGCTTGGAGCCCCGGGACATCGGCTACACCTTC. Looking up the rest from reference TRBV5-4 and TRBJ1-2 gives the full variable domain: ETGVTQSPTHLIKTRGQQVTLRCSSQSGHNTVSWYQQALGQGPQFIFQYYREEENGRGNFPPRFSGLQFPNYSSELNVNALELDDSALYLCASSLEPRDIGYTFGSGTRLTVV.